The clone carrying this TCR beta chain appeared once. The data belong to a study of blood T cell repertoires in COVID-19. Contact with a PCR-confirmed or clinician-diagnosed COVID-19 case occurred within 2 weeks of entry. CDR1 and CDR2 from the germline V gene are MNHEY and SMNVEV (reference sequence). The germline V and J ends were trimmed by 4 bases and 0 bases, with 10 bases remaining between them. The CDR3 extends over 14 amino acids. In the original workflow: Estimated nucleated cell counts came from reference gene primer amplification. Sequencing was performed with immunoSEQ multiplex PCR; in TCRdb, only in-frame clones are kept and a portion is missing. The V and J calls and clone size were taken over from that table, and D and trimming were inferred from the DNA. Found here are 300,000 to 450,000 clones, almost 90% of them singletons; the top ten hold about 0.94%.

The source of this sequence is a woman in her 30s who had been exposed to COVID-19. Specimen: PBMCs or T cells enriched from blood (not recorded which). The chain has TRBV27 and TRBJ2-7; D gene uncertain. In nucleotides, the CDR3 is TGTGCCAGCAGTTCCGCAAGAGGCTCCTACGAGCAGTACTTC. This codes for CASSSARGSYEQYF.